These 4 T cell receptor beta chains came from one sample sequenced in a study of monozygotic twins with cystic fibrosis. TCRdb's table, derived via immunoSEQ multiplex PCR, lists solely in-frame clones and lacks some. The sample carries 22,000 or so clones, roughly 89% recorded once. The sample was blood. The receptors derive from a woman in her twenties or thirties with cystic fibrosis.

This clone occurred a few times. A junction boundary mismatches the germline segment, possibly from a read error. The V and J genes are TRBV19 and TRBJ1-2, with D unresolved. The CDR3 length is 12 residues. Germline loops: CDR1 LNHDA, CDR2 SQIVND (reference sequence). In nucleotides, the CDR3 is TGTGCCAGTAGTATTACGCAGTTAAATGTCTCCTTC. This sequence encodes CASSITQLNVSF.

The V call is TRBV10-3, the J call TRBJ1-1, with D perhaps TRBD1 (5 bases). The V end lost 8 bases, the J end lost 10 bases, and 23 bases lay between the germline ends. CDR1 is ENHRY and CDR2 is SYGVKD in the germline V gene. The CDR3 spans 14 residues. The CDR3 sequence: CAIDRESSGAGAFF. The DNA for the CDR3 is TGTGCCATCGACCGGGAATCTTCCGGGGCAGGAGCTTTCTTT.

This chain links TRBV5-1 with TRBJ2-5; D remains ambiguous. The CDR3 is 14 residues long. CDR1 is SGHRS, CDR2 YFSETQ, per germline. V was clipped by 1 base and J by 9 bases, with 16 bases between them. The CDR3 nucleotides are TGCGCCAGCAGCTTGTCACCGGGCCTCGGAGCCCAGTACTTC. Amino acids: CASSLSPGLGAQYF.

The V and J genes are TRBV6-6 and TRBJ2-1; TRBD1 matches 8 bases. The germline gives CDR1 MNHNY, CDR2 SVGAGI (reference sequence). The V and J ends lost 2 bases and 8 bases, in that order; junction bases with no gene match: 5. The CDR3 length is 14 residues. CDR3 coding DNA: TGTGCCAGCAGTTACGCAGGGGGCGTCGATGAGCAGTTCTTC. It specifies CASSYAGGVDEQFF.